This TCR beta chain was profiled in a study of PD-1 blockade in classical Hodgkin lymphoma. Profiled with immunoSEQ multiplex PCR; TCRdb holds only in-frame clones, not every one. The table has roughly 40,000 clones, approximately 91% seen once. After autologous stem cell transplantation all patients relapsed, and prior brentuximab vedotin exposure differed between cohorts. From germline, CDR1 is MNHNS and CDR2 SASEGT. There are 13 residues in the CDR3. V dropped 2 bases and J dropped 4 bases, with 6 bases sitting between them. This TCR was recovered from a human donor with classical Hodgkin lymphoma. The chain is built from TRBV6-1 and TRBJ1-5, with D hard to call. Here the sequenced sample was peripheral blood mononuclear cells (PBMCs), taken at baseline. The CDR3 protein is CASSEQANQPQHF. CDR3 sequence (DNA): TGTGCCAGCAGTGAACAGGCAAATCAGCCCCAGCATTTT.